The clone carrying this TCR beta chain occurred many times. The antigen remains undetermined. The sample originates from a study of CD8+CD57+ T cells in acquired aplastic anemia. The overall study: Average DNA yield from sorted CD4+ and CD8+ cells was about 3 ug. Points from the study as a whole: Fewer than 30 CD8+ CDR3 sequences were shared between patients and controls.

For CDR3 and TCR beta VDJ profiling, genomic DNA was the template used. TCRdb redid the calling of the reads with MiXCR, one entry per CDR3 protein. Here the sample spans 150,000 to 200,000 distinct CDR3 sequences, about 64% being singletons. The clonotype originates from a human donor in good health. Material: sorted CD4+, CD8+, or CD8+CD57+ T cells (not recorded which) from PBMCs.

CDR3 in DNA: TGCGCCAGCAGCACCGGGACTAGCTGGGTCAATGAGCAGTTCTTC. Translating gives CASSTGTSWVNEQFF. The gene calls are TRBV5-1 and TRBJ2-1; 9 nucleotides align to TRBD2. The junction had 8 bases not matched to a gene; V was cut back by 4 bases and J by 6 bases. Germline V lookup: CDR1 SGHRS, CDR2 YFSETQ. The CDR3 has 15 residues.